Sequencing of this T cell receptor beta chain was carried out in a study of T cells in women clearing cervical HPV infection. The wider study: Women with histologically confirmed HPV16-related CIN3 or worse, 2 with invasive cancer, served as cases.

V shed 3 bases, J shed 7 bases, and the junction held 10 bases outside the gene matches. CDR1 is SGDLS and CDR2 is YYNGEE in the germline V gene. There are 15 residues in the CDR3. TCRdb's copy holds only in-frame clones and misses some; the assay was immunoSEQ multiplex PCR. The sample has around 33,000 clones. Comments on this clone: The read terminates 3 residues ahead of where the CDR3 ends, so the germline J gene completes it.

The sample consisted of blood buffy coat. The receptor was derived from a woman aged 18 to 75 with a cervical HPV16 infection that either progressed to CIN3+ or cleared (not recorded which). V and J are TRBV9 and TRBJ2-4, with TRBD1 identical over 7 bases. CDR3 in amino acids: CASSAPSGQPNIQYF. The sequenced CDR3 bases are TGTGCCAGCAGCGCCCCATCGGGACAGCCTAACATT.